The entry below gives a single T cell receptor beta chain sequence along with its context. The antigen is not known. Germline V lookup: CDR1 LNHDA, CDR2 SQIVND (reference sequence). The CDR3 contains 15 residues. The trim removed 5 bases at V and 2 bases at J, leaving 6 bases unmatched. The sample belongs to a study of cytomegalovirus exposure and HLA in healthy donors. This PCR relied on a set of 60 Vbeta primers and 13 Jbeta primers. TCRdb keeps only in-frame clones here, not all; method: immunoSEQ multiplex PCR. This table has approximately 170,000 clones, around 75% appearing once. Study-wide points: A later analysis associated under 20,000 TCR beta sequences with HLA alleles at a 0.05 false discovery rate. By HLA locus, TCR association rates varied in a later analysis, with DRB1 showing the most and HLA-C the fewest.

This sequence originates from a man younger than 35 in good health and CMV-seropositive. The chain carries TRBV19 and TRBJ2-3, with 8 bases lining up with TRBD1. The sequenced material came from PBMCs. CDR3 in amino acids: CASSPGTGYTDTQYF. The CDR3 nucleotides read TGTGCCAGTAGTCCCGGGACAGGCTACACAGATACGCAGTATTTT. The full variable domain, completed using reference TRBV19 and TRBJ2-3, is DGGITQSPKYLFRKEGQNVTLSCEQNLNHDAMYWYRQDPGQGLRLIYYSQIVNDFQKGDIAEGYSVSREKKESFPLTVTSAQKNPTAFYLCASSPGTGYTDTQYFGPGTRLTVL.